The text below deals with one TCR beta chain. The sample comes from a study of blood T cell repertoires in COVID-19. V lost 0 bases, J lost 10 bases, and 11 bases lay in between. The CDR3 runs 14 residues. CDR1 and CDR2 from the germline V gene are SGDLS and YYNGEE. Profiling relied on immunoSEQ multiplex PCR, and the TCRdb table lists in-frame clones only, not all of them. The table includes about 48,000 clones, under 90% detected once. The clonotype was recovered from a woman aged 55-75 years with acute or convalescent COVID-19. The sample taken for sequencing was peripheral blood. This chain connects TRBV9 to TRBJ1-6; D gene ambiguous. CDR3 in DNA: TGTGCCAGCAGCGTAGGGGGAGAATCCTCACCCCTCCACTTT. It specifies CASSVGGESSPLHF.